This T cell receptor (beta chain) was documented in a study of CD8 T cells in ankylosing spondylitis. Trimming removed 3 bases at V and 0 bases at J, with 11 bases between. The CDR3 spans 16 residues. Germline CDR1 SGHTA, CDR2 FQGTGA. MiXCR was run by TCRdb on the 5' RACE reads, yielding one entry per CDR3 protein. The profile shows around 320,000 distinct CDR3 sequences, less than 25% of them singletons. The sample taken for sequencing was blood, either unsorted or a sorted T cell fraction (not recorded which). The chain uses TRBV7-3 and TRBJ2-2; no reliable D call. This clonotype originated in a female donor with ankylosing spondylitis or in good health (not recorded which). CDR3 nucleotide sequence: TGTGCCAGCAGCTTGGACGCTGGGGCGAACACCGGGGAGCTGTTTTTT. Translating it yields CASSLDAGANTGELFF.